These 28 T cell receptor beta chains were all obtained from the same sample, sequenced in a study of blood T cells in healthy people across ages. Next came a second PCR, run for about 6 to 12 cycles, which used a sample-barcoded 5' primer along with a J-beta primer mix. TCRdb used MiXCR to reprocess the 5' RACE reads, holding one entry per CDR3 protein. Altogether about 1.8 million distinct CDR3 sequences are present, about 50% being singletons, with the ten largest covering over 2%. What was sequenced was blood. These receptors all come from a woman in her forties in good health.

This chain uses TRBV11-2 with TRBJ1-1; 8 bases are shared with TRBD1. Trimming removed 5 bases from V and 13 bases from J; junction bases left unmatched: 21. The CDR3 sequence is 16 residues long. Germline V gives CDR1 SGHAT, CDR2 FQNNGV. The CDR3 reads CASSHILGQGGSDGFF. CDR3 in DNA: TGTGCCAGCAGCCATATTCTCGGACAGGGTGGAAGTGATGGTTTCTTT.

The genes are TRBV5-6 and TRBJ2-1, with TRBD2 matching 13 bases. The junction had 9 bases not matched to a gene; V was cut back by 4 bases and J by 5 bases. The CDR3 is 17 amino acids. Looked up from germline, CDR1 is SGHDT and CDR2 is YYEEEE. CDR3 loop: CASSQLGLAGADNEQFF. CDR3 coding DNA: TGTGCCAGCAGCCAGCTCGGACTAGCGGGAGCGGACAATGAGCAGTTCTTC.

V is TRBV3-1 and J is TRBJ2-1; 8 bases map to TRBD2. The germline V gene encodes CDR1 LGHDT and CDR2 YNNKEL (reference sequence). Trimming at V came to 1 base and at J to 11 bases, leaving 16 bases not matched to a gene. CDR3 size: 17 residues. The CDR3 reads CASSQAPAGDPGEKQFF. For the CDR3, the DNA is TGTGCCAGCAGCCAAGCTCCAGCGGGGGACCCCGGTGAGAAGCAGTTCTTC.

The chain links TRBV28 to TRBJ2-7, with 8 bases fitting TRBD2. Losses at the gene ends were 8 bases for V and 1 base for J; bases not matched to a gene: 10. The CDR3 runs to 15 residues. Germline CDR1 is MDHEN and CDR2 is SYDVKM. CDR3 loop: CASLGVSGVSYEQYF. The CDR3 coding sequence is TGTGCCAGCCTGGGGGTTAGCGGGGTTTCCTACGAGCAGTACTTC.

This clonotype was observed a handful of times. The chain combines TRBV20-1 with TRBJ2-1; D remains ambiguous. The V gene's germline CDR1 is DFQATT and CDR2 SNEGSKA (reference sequence). The CDR3 is 11 residues long. This chain's CDR3 is CSSVAYNEQFF. CDR3 in DNA: TGCAGCTCGGTCGCCTACAATGAGCAGTTCTTC.

The gene calls are TRBV28 and TRBJ2-1; possibly TRBD2 for D (5 bases). Trimming stripped 4 bases from V and 0 bases from J, with 16 bases between. The CDR3 length is 17 residues. The germline V gene encodes CDR1 MDHEN and CDR2 SYDVKM. The CDR3 DNA reads TGTGCCAGCAGTTCTTCCCGAACTAGGGTCTCCTACAATGAGCAGTTCTTC. This gives the protein CASSSSRTRVSYNEQFF.

This clonotype was counted a few times. Written as DNA, the CDR3 is TGCGCCAGCAGCCAAGAAGAAGGAGGTATTGGAGAGACCCAGTACTTC. Translating gives CASSQEEGGIGETQYF. The J gene is TRBJ2-5, the V gene TRBV4-3; the D gene is possibly TRBD2 (5 bases). This CDR3 region has 16 residues. V lost 0 bases, J lost 4 bases, and 15 bases lay in between. Per the germline V gene, CDR1 is LGHNA and CDR2 is YSLEER.

This clonotype was seen only a few times. The J gene is TRBJ2-3, the V gene TRBV28; 12 bases fit TRBD2. Germline CDR1 reads MDHEN; CDR2 reads SYDVKM. The CDR3 has 17 amino acids. Trimming at V came to 2 bases and at J to 5 bases, leaving 8 bases not matched to a gene. CDR3 sequence (DNA): TGTGCCAGCAGTTTACAAGCTAGCGGGGGGGCTAGAGATACGCAGTATTTT. Translating it yields CASSLQASGGARDTQYF.

The chain carries TRBV7-2 and TRBJ2-1; D gene uncertain. Germline lookup yields CDR1 SGHTA and CDR2 FQGNSA. V lost 4 bases and J lost 7, with 8 bases in between. CDR3 length equals 12 residues. CDR3 amino acids: CASSYEANEQFF. CDR3 in DNA: TGTGCCAGCAGCTATGAAGCAAATGAGCAGTTCTTC.

The genes are TRBV20-1 and TRBJ2-7; TRBD2 matches 14 bases. The CDR3 runs to 15 residues. Germline lookup yields CDR1 DFQATT and CDR2 SNEGSKA (reference sequence). Germline trimming cut 5 bases from V and 3 bases from J; bases unmatched to any gene: 6. The CDR3 sequence is CSAEGTSGGHYEQYF. CDR3 sequence (DNA): TGCAGTGCTGAGGGGACTAGCGGGGGCCACTACGAGCAGTACTTC.

The chain combines TRBV7-2 with TRBJ1-6; 10 bases match TRBD1. V dropped 5 bases and J dropped 1; count of bases not matched to a gene: 11. The CDR3 totals 19 residues. CDR1 is SGHTA and CDR2 is FQGNSA in the germline V gene. The CDR3 DNA reads as TGTGCCAGCAGCACTTGGGACAGGGGAAAAACATCCTATAATTCACCCCTCCACTTT. This codes for CASSTWDRGKTSYNSPLHF.

The chain employs TRBV7-9 and TRBJ2-3; 10 bases are a match to TRBD1. Trimming at V came to 4 bases and at J to 4 bases, leaving 14 bases not matched to a gene. Germline CDR1 SEHNR, CDR2 FQNEAQ (reference sequence). The CDR3 is 18 residues long. In DNA form, the CDR3 reads TGTGCCAGCAGCTCAACTAACGAGGACAGGGGGACAGCAGATACGCAGTATTTT. It encodes CASSSTNEDRGTADTQYF.

Here the CDR3 DNA reads TGCAGTGCTATGGTCCTGGCACAGCCCCAGCATTTT. This translates into CSAMVLAQPQHF. This chain links TRBV20-1 with TRBJ1-5; no clear D gene. The germline V gene has CDR1 DFQATT and CDR2 SNEGSKA (reference sequence). This CDR3 region has 12 residues. The ends were cut back, 4 bases at V and 7 bases at J, with 11 bases in the middle.

This clonotype turned up a few times. V usage is TRBV20-1 and J usage is TRBJ2-5; D possibly corresponds to TRBD2 (6 bases). The germline V gene has CDR1 DFQATT and CDR2 SNEGSKA (reference sequence). Trimming removed 3 bases at V and 7 bases at J, with 12 bases between. This CDR3 comprises 12 residues. The CDR3 bases are TGCAGTGCTAGTCGGAGGGAAGGGACCCAGTACTTC. Protein: CSASRREGTQYF.

The V gene is TRBV11-2, the J gene TRBJ2-1, with D possibly TRBD1 on 6 matching bases. Germline V lookup: CDR1 SGHAT, CDR2 FQNNGV. The CDR3 extends over 16 amino acids. Trimming stripped 5 bases from V and 3 bases from J, with 17 bases between. In DNA form, the CDR3 reads TGTGCCAGCAGCGTAGCCCGGGACATTAACTACAATGAGCAGTTCTTC. Translating gives CASSVARDINYNEQFF.

The chain couples TRBV6-5 to TRBJ2-2, with D maybe TRBD2 (5 bases). Germline-derived CDR1 and CDR2 are MNHEY and SVGAGI. Trimming cost V 6 bases and J 5 bases, with 19 bases left between them. The CDR3 extends over 16 amino acids. CDR3 sequence: CASRPLLLRDTGELFF. The CDR3, as DNA: TGTGCCAGCAGACCTCTTTTACTTCGGGATACCGGGGAGCTGTTTTTT.

This clonotype was seen more than once but under ten times. The chain uses TRBV9 and TRBJ2-6; D remains unclear. The CDR3 consists of 17 residues. Trimming took off 5 bases at V and 0 bases at J, with 15 bases between the two ends. Germline V CDR1 and CDR2: SGDLS, YYNGEE. Written as DNA, the CDR3 is TGTGCCAGCAGTCATGACACGGGCCCCTCTGGGGCCAACGTCCTGACTTTC. This sequence encodes CASSHDTGPSGANVLTF.

The chain links TRBV29-1 to TRBJ2-3; TRBD1 might be the D (6 bases). The CDR3 is 13 amino acids. The germline CDR1 and CDR2 sequences are SQVTM and ANQGSEA. Trimming stripped 3 bases from V and 5 bases from J, with 12 bases between. The CDR3 DNA sequence: TGCAGCGTTGACCCCTCGACAGGAGATACGCAGTATTTT. It specifies CSVDPSTGDTQYF.

This chain joins TRBV18 and TRBJ2-7, with D hard to call. This CDR3 spans 13 amino acids. Per the germline V gene, CDR1 is KGHSH and CDR2 is LQKENI. V was cut by 3 bases and J by 4 bases, with 10 bases left in between. CDR3 nucleotides: TGTGCCAGCTCACCGCCTGTCCGATACGAGCAGTACTTC. This sequence encodes CASSPPVRYEQYF.

This clonotype was detected only a few times. This rearrangement joins TRBV7-9 to TRBJ1-1; TRBD1 is a possible D gene (6 bases). V lost 5 bases, J lost 2 bases, and 12 bases lay in between. The CDR3 loop spans 14 amino acids. Per germline, CDR1 SEHNR and CDR2 FQNEAQ (reference sequence). This CDR3 reads CASSARGGNTEAFF. The CDR3 bases are TGTGCCAGCAGCGCGAGAGGGGGTAACACTGAAGCTTTCTTT.

J is TRBJ1-4 and V is TRBV5-6; D gene ambiguous. Germline V gene data show CDR1 as SGHDT and CDR2 as YYEEEE. The CDR3 covers 15 residues. With 2 bases removed from V and 7 bases from J, the gap between germline ends came to 15 bases. CDR3 loop: CASSLSGMFGEKLFF. The CDR3 region has the DNA TGTGCCAGCAGCTTATCGGGGATGTTCGGTGAAAAACTGTTTTTT. Full variable domain (outside the CDR3, taken from reference TRBV5-6 and TRBJ1-4): DAGVTQSPTHLIKTRGQQVTLRCSPKSGHDTVSWYQQALGQGPQFIFQYYEEEERQRGNFPDRFSGHQFPNYSSELNVNALLLGDSALYLCASSLSGMFGEKLFFGSGTQLSVL.

This chain uses TRBV6-4 with TRBJ1-1; a weak D match, TRBD1 (6 bases). V lost 3 bases and J 1 base, leaving 12 bases between the germline ends. The CDR3 is 15 amino acids. Germline V gene lookup returns CDR1 MRHNA and CDR2 SNTAGT. The CDR3 loop is CASSERYRANTEAFF. The CDR3, as DNA: TGTGCCAGCAGTGAAAGGTACAGGGCGAACACTGAAGCTTTCTTT.

This chain joins TRBV20-1 and TRBJ2-3; D is unclear. This CDR3 has 13 residues. Per the germline V gene, CDR1 is DFQATT and CDR2 is SNEGSKA (reference sequence). V was clipped by 3 bases and J by 3 bases, with 10 bases between them. The CDR3 bases are TGCAGTGCTAGGCCCCCTACAACAGATACGCAGTATTTT. The encoded protein is CSARPPTTDTQYF.

Notes on this clonotype: This may be a read error, as it is one base from a much larger clone. The CDR3 DNA is TGCAGTGCTAGAGATCAGGGGGCTTCACCCTACGAGCAGTACTTC. It codes for CSARDQGASPYEQYF. V gene TRBV20-1 combines with J gene TRBJ2-5, with TRBD1 matching 8 bases. The DNA end lines up better with TRBJ2-7; the J call may be wrong. CDR1 is DFQATT, CDR2 SNEGSKA, per germline (reference sequence). The CDR3 has 15 amino acids.

This CDR3 is CASSLELTMSWDGYTF. CDR3 DNA: TGTGCCAGCAGCTTAGAACTCACGATGAGTTGGGATGGCTACACCTTC. The chain has TRBV7-9 and TRBJ1-2; no firm D call. The CDR3 spans 16 residues. CDR1 and CDR2 from the germline V gene are SEHNR and FQNEAQ (reference sequence). Trimming shortened V by 1 base and J by 6 bases, and 18 bases separated the two germline ends.

This sequence joins TRBV20-1 and TRBJ2-3, with 11 bases fitting TRBD2. Germline values: CDR1 DFQATT, CDR2 SNEGSKA (reference sequence). The CDR3 loop spans 17 amino acids. The J segment lost 2 bases and the V segment lost 3 bases, leaving 10 bases of the junction unmatched. The DNA of the CDR3 is TGCAGTGCTAGTAGCGGGGGGGCCGGAAAAATCACAGATACGCAGTATTTT. Translating gives CSASSGGAGKITDTQYF.

In its sample, this clonotype was seen once. This sequence joins TRBV28 and TRBJ1-6; 8 positions match TRBD1. V was clipped by 6 bases and J by 10 bases; unmatched bases: 11. This CDR3 region has 15 residues. CDR1 MDHEN and CDR2 SYDVKM come from the germline V gene. The CDR3 loop is CASRPGQGGVSPLHF. As DNA, the CDR3 is TGTGCCAGCAGACCAGGACAGGGCGGCGTATCACCCCTCCACTTT.

The CDR3 coding sequence is TGCAGTGCTCCCCGGGGGGCAGGGGACTCCTATAATTCACCCCTCCACTTT. Its translation is CSAPRGAGDSYNSPLHF. The rearrangement uses TRBV20-1 and TRBJ1-6; a weak D match, TRBD1 (6 bases). Germline CDR1 is DFQATT and CDR2 is SNEGSKA (reference sequence). The CDR3 has 17 amino acids. The V end lost 5 bases, the J end lost 0 bases, and 17 bases lay between the germline ends.